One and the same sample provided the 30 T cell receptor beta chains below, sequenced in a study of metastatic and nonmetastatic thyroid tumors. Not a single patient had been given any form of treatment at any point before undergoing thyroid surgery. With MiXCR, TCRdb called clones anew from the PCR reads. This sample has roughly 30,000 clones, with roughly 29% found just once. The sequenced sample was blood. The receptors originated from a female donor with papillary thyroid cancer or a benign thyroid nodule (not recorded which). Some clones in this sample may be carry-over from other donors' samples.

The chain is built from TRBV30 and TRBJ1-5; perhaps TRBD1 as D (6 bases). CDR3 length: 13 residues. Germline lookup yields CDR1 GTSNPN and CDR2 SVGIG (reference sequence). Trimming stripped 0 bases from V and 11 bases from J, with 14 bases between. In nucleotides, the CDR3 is TGTGCCTGGAGTGTTCGGGGGGCTGGGGCCCAGCATTTT. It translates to CAWSVRGAGAQHF. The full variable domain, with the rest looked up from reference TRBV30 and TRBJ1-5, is SQTIHQWPATLVQPVGSPLSLECTVEGTSNPNLYWYRQAAGRGLQLLFYSVGIGQISSEVPQNLSASRPQDRQFILSSKKLLLSDSGFYLCAWSVRGAGAQHFGDGTRLSIL.

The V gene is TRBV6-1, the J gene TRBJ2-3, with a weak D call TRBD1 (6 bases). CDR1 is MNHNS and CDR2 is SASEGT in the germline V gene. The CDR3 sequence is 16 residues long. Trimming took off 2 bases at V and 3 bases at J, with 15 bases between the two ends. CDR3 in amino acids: CASSEPDRIRTDTQYF. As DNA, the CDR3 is TGTGCCAGCAGTGAACCCGACAGGATTCGGACAGATACGCAGTATTTT.

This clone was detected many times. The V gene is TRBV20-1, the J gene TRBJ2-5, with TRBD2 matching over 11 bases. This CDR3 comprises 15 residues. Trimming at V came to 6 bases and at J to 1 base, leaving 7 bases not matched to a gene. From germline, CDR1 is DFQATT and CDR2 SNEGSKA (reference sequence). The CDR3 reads CSAGGGTSGQETQYF. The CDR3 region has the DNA TGCAGTGCGGGAGGTGGGACTAGCGGCCAAGAGACCCAGTACTTC.

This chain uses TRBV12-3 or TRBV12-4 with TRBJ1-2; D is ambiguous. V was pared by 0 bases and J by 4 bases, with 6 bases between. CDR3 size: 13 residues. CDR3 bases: TGTGCCAGCAGTTTAGCCCGGATCTATGGCTACACCTTC. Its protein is CASSLARIYGYTF.

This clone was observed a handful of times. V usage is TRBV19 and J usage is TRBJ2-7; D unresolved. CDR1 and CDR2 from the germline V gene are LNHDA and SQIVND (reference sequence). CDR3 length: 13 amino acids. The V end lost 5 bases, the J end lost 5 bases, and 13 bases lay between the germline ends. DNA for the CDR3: TGTGCCAGTAGTCTGGCTCTGGGGAACGAGCAGTACTTC. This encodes CASSLALGNEQYF.

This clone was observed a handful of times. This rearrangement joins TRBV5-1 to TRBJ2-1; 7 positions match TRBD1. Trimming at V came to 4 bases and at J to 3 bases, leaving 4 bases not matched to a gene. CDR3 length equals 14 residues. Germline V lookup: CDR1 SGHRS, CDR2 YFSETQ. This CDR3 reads CASSVGQNYNEQFF. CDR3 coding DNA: TGCGCCAGCAGCGTGGGACAGAACTACAATGAGCAGTTCTTC.

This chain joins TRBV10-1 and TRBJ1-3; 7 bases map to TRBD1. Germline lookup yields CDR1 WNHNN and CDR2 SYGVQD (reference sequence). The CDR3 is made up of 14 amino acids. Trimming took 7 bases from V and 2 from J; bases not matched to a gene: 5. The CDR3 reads CASNLDRAGNTIYF. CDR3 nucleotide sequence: TGCGCCAGCAATCTTGACAGGGCTGGAAACACCATATATTTT.

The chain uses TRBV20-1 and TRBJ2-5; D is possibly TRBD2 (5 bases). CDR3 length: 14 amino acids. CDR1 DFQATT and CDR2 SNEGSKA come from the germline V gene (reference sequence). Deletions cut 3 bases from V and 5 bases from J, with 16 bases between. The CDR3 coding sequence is TGCAGTGCTAGTCTTGGGCCGGAGCGGGAGACCCAGTACTTC. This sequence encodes CSASLGPERETQYF.

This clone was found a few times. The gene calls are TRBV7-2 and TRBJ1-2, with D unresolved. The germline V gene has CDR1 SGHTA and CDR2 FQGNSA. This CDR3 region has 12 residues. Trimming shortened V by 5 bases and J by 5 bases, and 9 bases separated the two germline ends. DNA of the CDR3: TGTGCCAGCAGCATCGGTATATATGGCTACACCTTC. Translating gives CASSIGIYGYTF.

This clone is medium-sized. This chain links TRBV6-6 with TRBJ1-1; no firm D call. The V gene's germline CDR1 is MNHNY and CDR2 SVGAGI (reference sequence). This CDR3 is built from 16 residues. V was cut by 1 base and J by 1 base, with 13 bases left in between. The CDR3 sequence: CASSYYNGEQNTEAFF. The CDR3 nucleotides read TGTGCCAGCAGTTACTACAACGGGGAGCAGAACACTGAAGCTTTCTTT.

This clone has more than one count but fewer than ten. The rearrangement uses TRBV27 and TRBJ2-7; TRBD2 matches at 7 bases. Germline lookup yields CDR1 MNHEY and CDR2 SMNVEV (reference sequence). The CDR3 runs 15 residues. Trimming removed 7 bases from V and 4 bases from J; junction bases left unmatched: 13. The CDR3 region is CASTLAASGMYEQYF. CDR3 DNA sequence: TGTGCCAGCACTCTCGCGGCTAGCGGAATGTACGAGCAGTACTTC.

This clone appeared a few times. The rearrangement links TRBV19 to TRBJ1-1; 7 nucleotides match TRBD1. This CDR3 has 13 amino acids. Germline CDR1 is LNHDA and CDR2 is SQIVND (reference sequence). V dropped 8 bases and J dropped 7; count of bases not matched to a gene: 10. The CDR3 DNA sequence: TGTGCCAGTGTCACACCCGGGACAGTTGAAGCTTTCTTT. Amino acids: CASVTPGTVEAFF.

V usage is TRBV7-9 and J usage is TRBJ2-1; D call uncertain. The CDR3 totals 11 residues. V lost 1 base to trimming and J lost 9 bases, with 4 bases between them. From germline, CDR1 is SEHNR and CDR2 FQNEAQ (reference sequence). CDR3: CASSLEREQFF. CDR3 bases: TGTGCCAGCAGCTTAGAACGTGAGCAGTTCTTC.

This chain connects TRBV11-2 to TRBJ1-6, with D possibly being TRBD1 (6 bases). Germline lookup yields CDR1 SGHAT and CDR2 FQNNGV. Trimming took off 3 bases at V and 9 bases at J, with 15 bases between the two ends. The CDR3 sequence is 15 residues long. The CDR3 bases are TGTGCCAGCAGCTTGCAACAGGGTTCGGGTTCACCCCTCCACTTT. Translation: CASSLQQGSGSPLHF.

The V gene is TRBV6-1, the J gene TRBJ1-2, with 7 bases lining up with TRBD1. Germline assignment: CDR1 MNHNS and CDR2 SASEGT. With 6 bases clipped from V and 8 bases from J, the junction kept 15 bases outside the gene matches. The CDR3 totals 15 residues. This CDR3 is CASSQLSRTGDGYTF. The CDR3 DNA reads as TGTGCCAGCAGCCAACTTTCCAGGACAGGAGACGGCTACACCTTC.

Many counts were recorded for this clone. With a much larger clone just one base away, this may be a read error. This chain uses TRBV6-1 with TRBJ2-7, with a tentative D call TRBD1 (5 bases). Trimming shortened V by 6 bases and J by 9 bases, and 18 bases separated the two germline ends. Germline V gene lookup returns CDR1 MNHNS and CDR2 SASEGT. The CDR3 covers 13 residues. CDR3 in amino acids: CASSLGPGALQYF. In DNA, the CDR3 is TGTGCCAGCAGCCTGGGGCCAGGTGCGCTGCAGTACTTC.

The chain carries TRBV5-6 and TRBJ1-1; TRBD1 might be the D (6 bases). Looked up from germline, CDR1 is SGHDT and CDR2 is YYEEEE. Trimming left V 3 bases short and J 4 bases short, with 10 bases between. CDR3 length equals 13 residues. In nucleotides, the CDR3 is TGTGCCAGCAGCTGGAGGGGGGGCACTGAAGCTTTCTTT. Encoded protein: CASSWRGGTEAFF.

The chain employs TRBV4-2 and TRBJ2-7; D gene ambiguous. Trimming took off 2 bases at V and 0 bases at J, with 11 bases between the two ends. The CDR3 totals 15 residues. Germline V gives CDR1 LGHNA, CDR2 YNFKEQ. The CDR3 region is CASSQIQDGSYEQYF. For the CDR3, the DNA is TGTGCCAGCAGCCAAATCCAGGACGGCTCCTACGAGCAGTACTTC.

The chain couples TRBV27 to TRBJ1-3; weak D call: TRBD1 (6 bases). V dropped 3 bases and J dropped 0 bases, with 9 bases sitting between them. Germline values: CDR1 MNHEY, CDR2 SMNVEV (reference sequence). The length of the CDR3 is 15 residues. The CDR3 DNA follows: TGTGCCAGCAGTTTGACAGGCACCTCTGGAAACACCATATATTTT. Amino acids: CASSLTGTSGNTIYF.

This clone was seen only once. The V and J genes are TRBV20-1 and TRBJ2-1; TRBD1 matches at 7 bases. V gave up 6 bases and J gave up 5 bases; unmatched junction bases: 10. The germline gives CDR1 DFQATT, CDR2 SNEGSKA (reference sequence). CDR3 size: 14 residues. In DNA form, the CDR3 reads TGCAGTGCCATACCGGGACAGCGAAACAATGAGCAGTTCTTC. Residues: CSAIPGQRNNEQFF.

CDR3 in amino acids: CASLQGISNQPQHF. The CDR3 DNA reads as TGTGCCAGCCTACAGGGCATTAGCAATCAGCCCCAGCATTTT. The chain combines TRBV6-1 with TRBJ1-5, with D maybe TRBD1 (6 bases). This CDR3 has 14 amino acids. V dropped 8 bases and J dropped 0 bases, with 11 bases sitting between them. The V gene's germline CDR1 is MNHNS and CDR2 SASEGT.

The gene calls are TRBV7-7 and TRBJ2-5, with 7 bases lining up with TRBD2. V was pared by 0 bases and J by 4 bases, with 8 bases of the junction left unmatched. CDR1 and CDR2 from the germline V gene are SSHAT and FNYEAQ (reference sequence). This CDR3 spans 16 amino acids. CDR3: CASSLAGLSGGETQYF. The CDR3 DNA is TGTGCCAGCAGCTTAGCGGGACTATCGGGAGGAGAGACCCAGTACTTC. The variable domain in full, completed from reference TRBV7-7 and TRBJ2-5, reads GAGVSQSPRYKVTKRGQDVTLRCDPISSHATLYWYQQALGQGPEFLTYFNYEAQPDKSGLPSDRFSAERPEGSISTLTIQRTEQRDSAMYRCASSLAGLSGGETQYFGPGTRLLVL.

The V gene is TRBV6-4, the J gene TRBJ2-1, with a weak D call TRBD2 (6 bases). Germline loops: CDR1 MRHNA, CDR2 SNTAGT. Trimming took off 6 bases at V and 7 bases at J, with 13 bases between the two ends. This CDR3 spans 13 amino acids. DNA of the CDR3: TGTGCCAGCAGCGCCTCGGACTATAATGAGCAGTTCTTC. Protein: CASSASDYNEQFF.

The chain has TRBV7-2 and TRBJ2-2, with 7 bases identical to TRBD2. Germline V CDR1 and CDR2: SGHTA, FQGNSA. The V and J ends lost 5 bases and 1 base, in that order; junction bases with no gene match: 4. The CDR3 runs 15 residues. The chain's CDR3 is CASSLLAQNTGELFF. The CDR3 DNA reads TGTGCCAGCAGCCTACTAGCGCAGAACACCGGGGAGCTGTTTTTT.

The CDR3 coding sequence is TGTGCCATCAGTGAGTCGGGAGGGGGCTACGAGCAGTACTTC. Residues: CAISESGGGYEQYF. This rearrangement joins TRBV10-3 to TRBJ2-7, with TRBD2 as a possible D gene (7 bases). The V gene's germline CDR1 is ENHRY and CDR2 SYGVKD. The CDR3 extends over 14 amino acids. Trimming removed 0 bases at V and 3 bases at J, with 9 bases between.

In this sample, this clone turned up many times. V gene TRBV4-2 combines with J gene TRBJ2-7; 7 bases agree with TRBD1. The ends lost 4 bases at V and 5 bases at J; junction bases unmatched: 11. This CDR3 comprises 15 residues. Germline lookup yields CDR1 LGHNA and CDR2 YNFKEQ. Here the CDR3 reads CASSPQTGTPDEQYF. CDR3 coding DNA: TGTGCCAGCAGCCCGCAGACAGGGACCCCCGACGAGCAGTACTTC.

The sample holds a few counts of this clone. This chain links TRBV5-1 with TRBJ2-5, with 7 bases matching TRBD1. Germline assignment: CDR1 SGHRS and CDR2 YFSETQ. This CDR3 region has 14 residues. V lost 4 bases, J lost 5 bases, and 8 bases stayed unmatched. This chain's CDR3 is CASSTGTALETQYF. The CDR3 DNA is TGCGCCAGCAGCACCGGGACAGCTCTGGAGACCCAGTACTTC.

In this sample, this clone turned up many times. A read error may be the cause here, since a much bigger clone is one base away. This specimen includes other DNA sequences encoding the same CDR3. The CDR3 DNA is TGCGCCAGCAGCCAAGTTTACACTGAAGCTTTCTTT. Protein product: CASSQVYTEAFF. V and J are TRBV14 and TRBJ1-1, with D hard to call. Germline CDR1 is SGHDN and CDR2 is FVKESK. The CDR3 has 12 amino acids.

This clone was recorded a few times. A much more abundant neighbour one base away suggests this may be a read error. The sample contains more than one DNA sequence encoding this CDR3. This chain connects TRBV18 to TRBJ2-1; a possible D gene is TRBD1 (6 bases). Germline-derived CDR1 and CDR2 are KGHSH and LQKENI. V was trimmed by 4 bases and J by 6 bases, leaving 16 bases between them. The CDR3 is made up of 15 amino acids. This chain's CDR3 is CASSHPGQGTNEQFF. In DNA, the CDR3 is TGTGCCAGCTCACATCCGGGGCAGGGGACCAATGAGCAGTTCTTC.

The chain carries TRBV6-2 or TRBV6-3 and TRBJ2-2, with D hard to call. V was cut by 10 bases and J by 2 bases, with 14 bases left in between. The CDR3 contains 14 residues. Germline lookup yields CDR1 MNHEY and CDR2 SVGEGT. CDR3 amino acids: CATIYQVNTGELFF. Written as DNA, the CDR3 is TGTGCCACCATTTATCAGGTCAACACCGGGGAGCTGTTTTTT.